The entry below gives a single TCR beta chain sequence along with its context. Its antigen is undetermined. CDR1 WNHNN and CDR2 SYGVQD come from the germline V gene (reference sequence). The CDR3 is made up of 13 amino acids. V lost 2 bases to trimming and J lost 5 bases, with 9 bases between them. These data are taken from a study of post-analysis software for immune sequencing data. Points from the study as a whole: A few TRBV segments occurring more often in patients than controls included TRBV5-6, TRBV5-1 and TRBV20-1. Significantly decreased normalized Chao1 diversity was recorded for multiple sclerosis patients relative to controls. The authors found that F measure strongly co-clustered same-batch samples.

Carried by the TCR beta cDNA libraries were unique molecular identifiers. One entry per CDR3 protein results from TCRdb running MiXCR on the PCR reads. The sample consists of a few hundred thousand distinct CDR3 sequences, approximately 31% of them appearing once. Sequenced sample: blood. The receptor was isolated from a girl younger than 18 with multiple sclerosis. The V gene is TRBV10-1, the J gene TRBJ1-1; D is uncertain. CDR3: CASSEILGTEAFF. Written as DNA, the CDR3 is TGCGCCAGCAGTGAGATCCTTGGAACTGAAGCTTTCTTT.